This T cell receptor (beta chain) was documented in a study of cytomegalovirus exposure and HLA in healthy donors. This CDR3 comprises 16 residues. CDR1 is MNHEY, CDR2 SMNVEV, per germline (reference sequence). The ends were cut back, 0 bases at V and 2 bases at J, with 11 bases in the middle. Regarding the study as a whole: In a later analysis, about 17,000 TCR beta sequences were associated with HLA alleles at 0.05 false discovery rate.

This clone appeared a few times. The antigen remains unidentified. Researchers ran the PCR with 60 Vbeta and 13 Jbeta primers. Generated by immunoSEQ multiplex PCR, the TCRdb table keeps only in-frame clones and is missing some. The table records some 120,000 clones, around 10% of them present only once. The chain combines TRBV27 with TRBJ2-1; maybe TRBD2 (5 bases). Sequenced: PBMCs. This TCR was sampled from a man aged 30-40 years in good health and CMV-seronegative. CDR3 sequence: CASSLSERIAYNEQFF. CDR3 coding DNA: TGTGCCAGCAGTTTATCTGAGCGGATCGCCTACAATGAGCAGTTCTTC.